What follows describes a single TCR beta chain. Its antigen remains unidentified. The PBMCs had their origin in 10 ml of fresh peripheral blood. The V gene's germline CDR1 is SGHRS and CDR2 YFSETQ. Trimming at V came to 3 bases and at J to 12 bases, leaving 11 bases not matched to a gene. This CDR3 is built from 13 residues. The data were obtained in a study of T cells in Graves' hyperthyroidism and ophthalmopathy. The overall study: Initial diagnosis, before any treatment, was when peripheral blood was collected. Study results and caveats: Blood also held most thyroid clonotypes expanded beyond 0.001.

RNA transcripts were the template for amplifying TCR beta CDR3 regions. A first-round RT-PCR of the TCR CDR3 used the HTBI primer set. In TCRdb, the multiplex PCR reads were re-called with MiXCR into one record per CDR3 protein. The profile covers 37,000 or so distinct CDR3 sequences, with 40% to 60% appearing a single time and 15% to 20% taken by the ten largest. The source is a man aged 35-49 years with Graves' ophthalmopathy. The chain carries TRBV5-1 and TRBJ1-2; 7 nucleotides agree with TRBD1. The sequenced sample was blood. This CDR3 is CASSSTGASGNTF. In nucleotides, the CDR3 is TGCGCCAGCAGCTCAACAGGGGCGAGTGGAAACACCTTC.